This T cell receptor (beta chain) was observed in a study of blood T cells in healthy people across ages. Study results and caveats: Aged donors had fewer naive CD4+ cells and lower diversity than long-lived donors. A roughly linear fall in TCR beta diversity per million T cells was seen with increasing age.

The CDR3 loop spans 14 amino acids. V shed 5 bases and J 5 bases; nucleotides not matched to a gene: 5. Per germline, CDR1 SEHNR and CDR2 FQNEAQ (reference sequence). Then a second PCR, running about 6 to 11 cycles, was carried out with a sample-barcoded 5' primer and a J-beta primer mix. TCRdb analysed the 5' RACE reads with MiXCR anew, one entry per CDR3 protein. In the table there are fewer than 900,000 distinct CDR3 sequences, 49% of which are singletons. In regard to this clonotype: The antigen remains unidentified.

V is TRBV7-9 and J is TRBJ1-4; 7 bases line up with TRBD1. The material sequenced was blood. The TCR comes from a woman aged 55-75 years in good health. Here the CDR3 DNA reads TGTGCCAGCAGCGATGGGACAGAGAATGAAAAACTGTTTTTT. Translated: CASSDGTENEKLFF. Drawing the rest from reference TRBV7-9 and TRBJ1-4, the complete variable domain is DTGVSQNPRHKITKRGQNVTFRCDPISEHNRLYWYRQTLGQGPEFLTYFQNEAQLEKSRLLSDRFSAERPKGSFSTLEIQRTEQGDSAMYLCASSDGTENEKLFFGSGTQLSVL.